Described below is a single TCR beta chain sequence and its context. This sample is drawn from a study of monozygotic twins with inflammatory bowel disease. Reprocessing the 5' RACE reads, TCRdb reports a single entry for every CDR3 protein and omits DNA. The table for this sample gives about 450,000 distinct CDR3 sequences. Sequencing was carried out using blood. The clonotype originates from a human donor with ulcerative colitis or Crohn's disease, or a healthy co-twin of an affected twin (not recorded which).

CDR3 protein: CASSSSQVNTEAFF. The chain employs TRBV5-1 and TRBJ1-1; the D call from TCRdb, TRBD1, cannot be confirmed without DNA. The CDR3 is 14 residues long. Looked up from germline, CDR1 is SGHRS and CDR2 is YFSETQ.